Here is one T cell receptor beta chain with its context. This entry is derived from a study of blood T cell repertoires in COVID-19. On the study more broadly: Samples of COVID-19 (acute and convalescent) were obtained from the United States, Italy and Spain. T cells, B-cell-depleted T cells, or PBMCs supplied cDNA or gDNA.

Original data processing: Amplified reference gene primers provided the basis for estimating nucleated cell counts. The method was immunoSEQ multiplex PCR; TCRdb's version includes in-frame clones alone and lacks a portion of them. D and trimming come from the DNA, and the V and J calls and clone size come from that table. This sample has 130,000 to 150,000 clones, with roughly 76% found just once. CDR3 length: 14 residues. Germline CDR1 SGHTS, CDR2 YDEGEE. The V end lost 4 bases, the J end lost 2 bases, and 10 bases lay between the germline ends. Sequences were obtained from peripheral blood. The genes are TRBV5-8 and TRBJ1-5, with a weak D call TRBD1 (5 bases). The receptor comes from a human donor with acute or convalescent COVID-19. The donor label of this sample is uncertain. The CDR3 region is CASSPREGNQPQHF. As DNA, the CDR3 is TGTGCCAGCAGCCCCAGGGAGGGCAATCAGCCCCAGCATTTT. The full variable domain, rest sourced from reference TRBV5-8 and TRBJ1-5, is EAGVTQSPTHLIKTRGQQATLRCSPISGHTSVYWYQQALGLGLQFLLWYDEGEERNRGNFPPRFSGRQFPNYSSELNVNALELEDSALYLCASSPREGNQPQHFGDGTRLSIL.